This T cell receptor (beta chain) was recorded in a study of blood T cell repertoires in COVID-19 (TCRdb year 2020). As for the study more broadly: Collaborator samples came from the United States, Italy and Spain and covered acute and convalescent phases of COVID-19. The material from the prospective study consisted of cDNA or gDNA derived from T cells, B-cell-depleted T cells, or PBMCs. Where available, HLA class I and class II types were taken from metadata supplied by the sample provider and were not determined by assay-based typing. Samples came from the ongoing ImmuneRACE study (first 160 participants) plus 1,254 subjects from 6 global collaborators. The repertoires were made available in a free public database intended to serve as a resource for research on the immune response to SARS-CoV-2. Subjects who had been exposed to COVID-19, were actively infected with it, or had recovered from it provided the deeply sampled blood TCRbeta repertoires that made up the dataset. Nearly every sample came with metadata listing a de-identified subject ID, COVID-19 status, age in years and sex.

TCRbeta CDR3 regions were amplified from genomic DNA by means of the immunoSEQ Assay, a bias-controlled multiplex PCR. In the paper's pipeline: The number of nucleated cells in each sample was estimated by amplification of reference gene primers within the assay. Sequence reads were collapsed and filtered to measure the absolute abundance of every unique TCRbeta CDR3 rearrangement. For each sample, productive Simpson clonality was calculated as the square root of Simpson's diversity index over productive rearrangements. Not all clones reach the TCRdb copy of this immuneACCESS table, which keeps in-frame sequences only. Checked studies attribute under half of the gap to unresolved V genes and leave the rest unexplained. V and J calls and clone size come straight from that table; D and trimming were deduced from the DNA. Recorded for this sample are approximately 380,000 clones; 88% of them occurred a single time. 1.2% of the sample belongs to the ten largest clones.

Participants in the prospective study were aged about 18 to 95 years, lived in some 24 United States geographic areas, and enrolled through a virtual design. To assign participants to cohorts, the prospective study relied on clinical history that participants themselves reported in a screening survey and a study questionnaire. For ImmuneRACE Cohort 3, a participant was defined as recovered based on two consecutive negative NP/OP PCR tests, clearance by a healthcare professional, or resolution of symptoms. Each participant in the prospective study had whole blood, serum and a nasopharyngeal or oropharyngeal swab collected by mobile phlebotomists. Participants in the prospective study had the option to provide additional blood draws and questionnaires over an approximately two-month period. Before DNA extraction, blood samples from the prospective study were shipped at room temperature or frozen.

Cut back by 10 bases and 0 bases, the V and J ends lie 7 bases apart. According to the germline V gene, CDR1 reads MNHEY and CDR2 reads SVGAGI. The cysteine opens and the phenylalanine closes a CDR3 of 13 amino acids. The kept DNA is CDR3 alone, 39 bases in frame from the first base. Paper-wide results and their limitations: How much clinical and demographic metadata was included differed by source and by participant, and the metadata was provided uncurated.

In the case of this clone: Its antigen is not yet known. No much larger clone is present one base from it, and per-base qualities are unavailable.

The chain was built from TRBV6-5 and TRBJ2-6; the D gene cannot be named for sure. Sequencing was done on a sample of PBMCs or T cells enriched from blood (not recorded which). The TCR sequence derives from a woman between 18 and 29 years old who had recovered from COVID-19. The CDR3 protein is CAISLSGANVLTF. The nucleotides read TGTGCCATTAGCCTCTCTGGGGCCAACGTCCTGACTTTC.